This T cell receptor beta chain was profiled in a study of cytomegalovirus exposure and HLA in healthy donors. It was with 60 Vbeta and 13 Jbeta primers that the PCR ran. TCRdb's table, derived via immunoSEQ multiplex PCR, lists solely in-frame clones and lacks some. Of approximately 130,000 clones in the sample, 82% were seen once. Trimming at V came to 4 bases and at J to 5 bases, leaving 3 bases not matched to a gene. Germline loops: CDR1 SEHNR, CDR2 FQNEAQ (reference sequence). There are 14 residues in the CDR3. The chain joins TRBV7-9 to TRBJ2-5; 11 nucleotides align to TRBD2. Material for sequencing was PBMCs. This sequence originates from a woman between 45 and 65 years old in good health and CMV-seropositive. CDR3 region: CASSSTSGIETQYF. The CDR3 DNA reads TGTGCCAGCAGCTCGACTAGCGGGATCGAGACCCAGTACTTC.